This T cell receptor beta chain appears in the sequencing data of a study of T-cell memory formation after mild COVID-19. Study information: Largely, the TCR clusters proved donor specific.

Comment on this clonotype: Its specificity is unknown.

Overall study results and limits: The authors did not confirm SARS-CoV-2 specificity of second-wave clones peaking day 37. Among contracting clones, CD4+ were mainly CM/EM and CD8+ enriched in EMRA. Memory from before infection featured some responding clones, which suggests cross-reactive memory joined.

Per the germline V gene, CDR1 is MNHEY and CDR2 is SVGAGI. The CDR3 length is 14 residues. The germline V and J ends were trimmed by 2 bases and 8 bases, with 15 bases remaining between them. Each CDR3 protein is one row after TCRdb ran MiXCR on the 5' RACE reads. The sample has more than 250,000 distinct CDR3 sequences, 16% seen once. The TCR sequence derives from a man between 18 and 29 years old who had mild COVID-19 (a few samples of this study predate the infection). Cell type and time point are not known. The sequencing input was PBMCs or a T cell subset sorted from them (not recorded which). The rearrangement uses TRBV6-5 and TRBJ1-2, with D perhaps TRBD1 (6 bases). CDR3 DNA sequence: TGTGCCAGCAGTTACCCCGACAGGCTTCGAGGCTACACCTTC. Protein: CASSYPDRLRGYTF.